The 6 T cell receptor beta chains presented below share a single source sample, sequenced in a study of shared clonotypes between healthy human individuals (dated by TCRdb to about 2020). Libraries were constructed by the immunoSEQ multiplex PCR assay. Sourced from immuneACCESS, this table was stored by TCRdb with only in-frame sequences that have V and J called. A share of the clones is absent; for the studies checked, an unresolved V gene accounts for under half, and the remainder has no known explanation. The sample has fewer than 400,000 clones on record, about 74% of them singletons. Over 9% of the sample goes to the ten largest clones. Sequencing used memory CD4+ T cells sorted from blood. The sample's cell subset or site label is to be understood as: CD45RA-negative fraction. Receptor source: a man between 25 and 39 years old in good health.

This clone was observed at least ten times. The genes are TRBV7-2 and TRBJ2-7; TRBD2 agrees at 7 bases. CDR3 length: 17 amino acids. V shed 4 bases, J shed 0 bases, and the junction held 12 bases outside the gene matches. Germline-derived CDR1 and CDR2 are SGHTA and FQGNSA. The CDR3 DNA sequence: TGTGCCAGCAGCTCGCAACCTAGCGGCATATACTCCTACGAGCAGTACTTC. Translated: CASSSQPSGIYSYEQYF.

The chain employs TRBV19 and TRBJ1-5; no clear D. The ends were cut back, 4 bases at V and 7 bases at J, with 8 bases in the middle. The CDR3 consists of 12 residues. The germline CDR1 and CDR2 sequences are LNHDA and SQIVND (reference sequence). CDR3 coding DNA: TGTGCCAGTAGTACGGGGAGCCAGCCCCAGCATTTT. It translates to CASSTGSQPQHF. The whole variable domain, remainder taken from reference TRBV19 and TRBJ1-5, is DGGITQSPKYLFRKEGQNVTLSCEQNLNHDAMYWYRQDPGQGLRLIYYSQIVNDFQKGDIAEGYSVSREKKESFPLTVTSAQKNPTAFYLCASSTGSQPQHFGDGTRLSIL.

The chain carries TRBV2 and TRBJ1-2; perhaps TRBD1 as D (6 bases). The CDR3 sequence is 13 residues long. CDR1 is SNHLY and CDR2 is FYNNEI in the germline V gene. Trimming left V 7 bases short and J 7 bases short, with 16 bases between. Here the CDR3 DNA reads TGTGCCAGCACTACTAGGACAGTTTCTGGCTACACCTTC. Its protein product is CASTTRTVSGYTF.

This clone was picked up a small number of times. This sequence joins TRBV5-4 and TRBJ2-3; 10 bases are a match to TRBD2. Trimming cost V 7 bases and J 0 bases; bases outside gene matches: 8. The CDR3 length is 16 residues. In germline, CDR1 is SGHNT, CDR2 YYREEE (reference sequence). The CDR3 here is CASGASGSQSTDTQYF. CDR3 DNA sequence: TGTGCCAGCGGGGCTAGCGGGAGTCAGAGCACAGATACGCAGTATTTT.

V and J are TRBV28 and TRBJ2-2; D may match TRBD1 or TRBD2 (5 bases each). This CDR3 is 15 amino acids long. Trimming took 2 bases from V and 3 from J, leaving 10 bases between them. The germline gives CDR1 MDHEN, CDR2 SYDVKM. CDR3 sequence (DNA): TGTGCCAGCAGTTTAGGGGGAGAGGACACCGGGGAGCTGTTTTTT. This sequence encodes CASSLGGEDTGELFF.

This clone showed up many times. CDR3 region: CASSPKARRLANPANTGELFF. The DNA of the CDR3 is TGCGCCAGCAGCCCAAAAGCACGGAGACTAGCGAACCCCGCGAACACCGGGGAGCTGTTTTTT. The chain employs TRBV4-1 and TRBJ2-2; 8 bases are a match to TRBD2. The V segment lost 4 bases and the J segment 0 bases; nucleotides outside the gene matches: 19. CDR1 and CDR2 (germline): MGHRA, YSYEKL. The CDR3 sequence is 21 residues long.